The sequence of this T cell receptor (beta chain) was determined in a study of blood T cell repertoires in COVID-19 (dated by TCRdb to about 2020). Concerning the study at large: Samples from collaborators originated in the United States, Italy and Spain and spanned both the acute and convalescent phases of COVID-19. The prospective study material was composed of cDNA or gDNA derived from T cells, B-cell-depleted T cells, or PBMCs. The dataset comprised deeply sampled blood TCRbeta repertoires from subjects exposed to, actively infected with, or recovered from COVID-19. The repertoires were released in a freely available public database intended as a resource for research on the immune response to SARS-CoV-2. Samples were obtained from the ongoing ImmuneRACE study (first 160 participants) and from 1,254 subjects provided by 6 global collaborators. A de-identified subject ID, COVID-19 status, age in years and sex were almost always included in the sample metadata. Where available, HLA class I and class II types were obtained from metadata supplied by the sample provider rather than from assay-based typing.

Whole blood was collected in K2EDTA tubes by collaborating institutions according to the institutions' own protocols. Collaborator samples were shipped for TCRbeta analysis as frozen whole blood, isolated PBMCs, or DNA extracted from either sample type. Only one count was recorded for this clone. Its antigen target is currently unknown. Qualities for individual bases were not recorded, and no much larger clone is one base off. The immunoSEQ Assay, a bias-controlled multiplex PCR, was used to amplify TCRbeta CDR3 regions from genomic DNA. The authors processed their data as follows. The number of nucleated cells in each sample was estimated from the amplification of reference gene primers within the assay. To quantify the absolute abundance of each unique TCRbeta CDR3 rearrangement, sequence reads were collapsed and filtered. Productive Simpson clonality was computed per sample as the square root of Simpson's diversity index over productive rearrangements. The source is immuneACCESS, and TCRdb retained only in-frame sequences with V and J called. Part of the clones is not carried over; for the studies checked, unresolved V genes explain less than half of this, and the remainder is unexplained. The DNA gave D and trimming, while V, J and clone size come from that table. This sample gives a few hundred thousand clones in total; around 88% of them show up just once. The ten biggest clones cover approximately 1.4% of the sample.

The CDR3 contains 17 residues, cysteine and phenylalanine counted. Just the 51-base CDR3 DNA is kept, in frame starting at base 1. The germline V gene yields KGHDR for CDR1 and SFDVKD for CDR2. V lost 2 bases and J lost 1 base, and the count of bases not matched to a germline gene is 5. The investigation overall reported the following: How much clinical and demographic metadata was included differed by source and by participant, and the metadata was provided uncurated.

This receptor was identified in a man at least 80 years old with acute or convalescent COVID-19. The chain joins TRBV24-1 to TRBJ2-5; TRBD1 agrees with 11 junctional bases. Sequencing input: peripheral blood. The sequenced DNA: TGTGCCACCAGTGATTCCGGACAGGGGGCGATCCAAGAGACCCAGTACTTC. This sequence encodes CATSDSGQGAIQETQYF.